The 27 T cell receptor beta chains given below trace back to one sample, sequenced in a study of response to subunit inactivated influenza vaccine. TCRdb ran MiXCR on the RT-PCR reads and lists one entry per CDR3 protein. This sample has around 850,000 distinct CDR3 sequences, with about a fifth found just once. Sequencing was performed on PBMCs from blood, taken 4 to 6 days after vaccination. The receptors here all came from a man aged 45-60 years who received an inactivated influenza vaccine.

The V gene is TRBV11-2, the J gene TRBJ2-1; weak D call: TRBD2 (5 bases). CDR3 size: 13 residues. Trimming stripped 5 bases from V and 7 bases from J, with 12 bases between. Per the germline V gene, CDR1 is SGHAT and CDR2 is FQNNGV. The CDR3 bases are TGTGCCAGCAGCGGCTCTAGCTGGAATGAGCAGTTCTTC. Amino acid sequence: CASSGSSWNEQFF.

The chain joins TRBV6-1 to TRBJ2-7; maybe TRBD1 (6 bases). Germline CDR1 MNHNS, CDR2 SASEGT. The CDR3 contains 14 residues. Trimming shortened V by 6 bases and J by 5 bases, and 17 bases separated the two germline ends. The CDR3 DNA follows: TGTGCCAGCAGCCCGGACAGTATTTTGCACGAGCAGTACTTC. Translating it yields CASSPDSILHEQYF.

The table lists this clonotype with a few counts. The chain joins TRBV15 to TRBJ2-1, with 8 bases lining up with TRBD1. V dropped 4 bases and J dropped 6; count of bases not matched to a gene: 8. Germline CDR1 reads LNHNV; CDR2 reads YYDKDF (reference sequence). The CDR3 length is 15 residues. The CDR3 here is CATSKYRGASNEQFF. The CDR3 DNA sequence: TGTGCCACCAGCAAATACAGGGGGGCCAGCAATGAGCAGTTCTTC.

V and J are TRBV20-1 and TRBJ1-3; no clear D gene. The CDR3 sequence is 13 residues long. The germline V and J ends were trimmed by 0 bases and 6 bases, with 9 bases remaining between them. Germline V CDR1 and CDR2: DFQATT, SNEGSKA (reference sequence). The CDR3 coding sequence is TGCAGTGCTAGAGATTTCAGTGAAAACACCATATATTTT. Translation: CSARDFSENTIYF.

The chain carries TRBV20-1 and TRBJ2-2, with 8 positions matching TRBD2. Germline lookup yields CDR1 DFQATT and CDR2 SNEGSKA (reference sequence). V was clipped by 1 base and J by 4 bases; unmatched bases: 5. The CDR3 consists of 15 residues. The CDR3 here is CSARVGGGGTGELFF. CDR3 bases: TGCAGTGCTAGAGTCGGGGGGGGCGGCACCGGGGAGCTGTTTTTT.

The rearrangement joins TRBV4-1 to TRBJ2-1; the match to TRBD1 covers 9 bases. Germline lookup yields CDR1 MGHRA and CDR2 YSYEKL. This CDR3 region has 17 residues. With V trimmed by 4 bases and J by 4 bases, 11 bases remained unmatched. CDR3 in DNA: TGCGCCAGCAGCCTTTCCCCTACAGGGGGCATGTACAATGAGCAGTTCTTC. It yields the protein CASSLSPTGGMYNEQFF.

The chain carries TRBV15 and TRBJ1-4; D is undetermined. CDR1 is LNHNV and CDR2 is YYDKDF in the germline V gene (reference sequence). The CDR3 has 16 residues. The V and J ends lost 0 bases and 4 bases respectively, with 12 bases between them. The CDR3 nucleotides read TGTGCCACCAGCAGAGAGGTGACAACTCGTAATGAAAAACTGTTTTTT. This translates into CATSREVTTRNEKLFF. The full variable domain, completed using reference TRBV15 and TRBJ1-4, is DAMVIQNPRYQVTQFGKPVTLSCSQTLNHNVMYWYQQKSSQAPKLLFHYYDKDFNNEADTPDNFQSRRPNTSFCFLDIRSPGLGDTAMYLCATSREVTTRNEKLFFGSGTQLSVL.

The chain is built from TRBV7-2 and TRBJ2-7, with D perhaps matching TRBD2 (5 bases). Per germline, CDR1 SGHTA and CDR2 FQGNSA. Trimming removed 6 bases at V and 4 bases at J, with 22 bases between. The CDR3 has 16 residues. In DNA, the CDR3 is TGTGCCAGCAGGGAGGTCTACAAGCCCGCCGGGTACGAGCAGTACTTC. Residues: CASREVYKPAGYEQYF.

This clonotype was recorded only once. The chain combines TRBV2 with TRBJ2-7, with D possibly matching TRBD1 (7 bases). The ends were cut back, 0 bases at V and 3 bases at J, with 18 bases in the middle. Germline assignment: CDR1 SNHLY and CDR2 FYNNEI. The CDR3 is made up of 17 amino acids. CDR3 bases: TGTGCCAGCAGTGAAGCCCGAGGAGGGACAGATAACTACGAGCAGTACTTC. It encodes CASSEARGGTDNYEQYF.

This clonotype was found a few times. The J gene is TRBJ2-7, the V gene TRBV12-3 or TRBV12-4; perhaps TRBD1 as D (6 bases). This CDR3 contains 14 residues. Trimming removed 4 bases from V and 4 bases from J, with 14 bases in between. The CDR3, as DNA: TGTGCCAGCAGTTGGGTGGGACAAGTATACGAGCAGTACTTC. Amino acids: CASSWVGQVYEQYF.

The table lists this clonotype with a few counts. The CDR3 spells CASSLLETGSVDEQYF. The CDR3 DNA reads TGCGCCAGCAGCTTGCTAGAGACAGGGTCGGTCGACGAGCAGTACTTC. The chain joins TRBV5-1 to TRBJ2-7, with TRBD1 matching 7 bases. V shed 1 base, J shed 5 bases, and the junction held 12 bases outside the gene matches. This CDR3 contains 16 residues. Germline V CDR1 and CDR2: SGHRS, YFSETQ.

The rearrangement links TRBV7-2 to TRBJ2-7; D gene unclear. The V and J ends lost 2 bases and 2 bases respectively, with 10 bases between them. CDR1 and CDR2 (germline): SGHTA, FQGNSA. The CDR3 length is 14 residues. The CDR3, as DNA: TGTGCCAGCAGCTTAAAAGTTGGCACCTACGAGCAGTACTTC. Translated, it gives CASSLKVGTYEQYF.

The chain links TRBV12-5 to TRBJ2-2; D possibly corresponds to TRBD2 (6 bases). Germline loops: CDR1 LGHNT, CDR2 FRNRAP. Trimming pared 2 bases from V and 6 bases from J, leaving 13 bases between. The CDR3 totals 15 residues. CDR3 nucleotides: TGTGCTAGTGGTTTGAGGGAGGCAAACGCCGGGGAGCTGTTTTTT. As protein: CASGLREANAGELFF. Drawing the rest from reference TRBV12-5 and TRBJ2-2, the complete variable domain is DARVTQTPRHKVTEMGQEVTMRCQPILGHNTVFWYRQTMMQGLELLAYFRNRAPLDDSGMPKDRFSAEMPDATLATLKIQPSEPRDSAVYFCASGLREANAGELFFGEGSRLTVL.

V is TRBV5-1 and J is TRBJ2-3; D perhaps matches TRBD2 (6 bases). This CDR3 is built from 15 residues. V lost 1 base and J lost 2, with 11 bases in between. Per germline, CDR1 SGHRS and CDR2 YFSETQ. CDR3 protein: CASSLQLAYTDTQYF. The CDR3 nucleotides read TGCGCCAGCAGCTTGCAGCTAGCGTACACAGATACGCAGTATTTT.

The rearrangement links TRBV24-1 to TRBJ2-3; the match to TRBD1 covers 8 bases. V lost 5 bases to trimming and J lost 6 bases; unmatched junction nucleotides: 6. CDR3 size: 14 residues. Per the germline V gene, CDR1 is KGHDR and CDR2 is SFDVKD. The CDR3 DNA reads TGTGCCACCAGTGCAGCGACAGGGGCCGATACGCAGTATTTT. Translating it yields CATSAATGADTQYF.

The rearrangement links TRBV6-5 to TRBJ2-7, with D uncertain. V shed 2 bases and J shed 0 bases, with 11 bases lying between them. The germline CDR1 and CDR2 sequences are MNHEY and SVGAGI. The CDR3 runs 15 residues. The CDR3 DNA follows: TGTGCCAGCAGTTACAGTGCTAGGCTCTCCTACGAGCAGTACTTC. Amino acid sequence: CASSYSARLSYEQYF.

This clonotype has just a few counts. The chain is built from TRBV28 and TRBJ2-7; 8 nucleotides match TRBD2. Trimming took 6 bases from V and 6 from J; bases not matched to a gene: 7. This CDR3 spans 13 amino acids. CDR1 and CDR2 (germline): MDHEN, SYDVKM. CDR3 residues: CASSLSAGGEQYF. The CDR3, as DNA: TGTGCCAGCAGCCTTAGCGCGGGGGGCGAGCAGTACTTC.

In its sample, this clonotype was seen a few times. The rearrangement uses TRBV6-5 and TRBJ2-7; 11 bases fit TRBD2. Germline CDR1 and CDR2: MNHEY and SVGAGI. This CDR3 comprises 15 residues. V lost 2 bases and J lost 2; bases outside the gene matches: 2. The CDR3 reads CASSYTSGSPYEQYF. The CDR3 coding sequence is TGTGCCAGCAGTTACACTAGCGGGAGCCCCTACGAGCAGTACTTC.

This clonotype has more than one count but fewer than ten. The chain employs TRBV10-3 and TRBJ2-5; a possible D gene is TRBD1 (6 bases). Trimming pared 10 bases from V and 1 base from J, leaving 19 bases between. Germline V gene sequence: CDR1 ENHRY, CDR2 SYGVKD. The CDR3 is made up of 15 amino acids. Here the CDR3 reads CATKARTAFQETQYF. The CDR3 DNA reads as TGTGCCACCAAAGCCAGGACAGCCTTCCAAGAGACCCAGTACTTC.

This clonotype was counted a few times. This sequence joins TRBV29-1 and TRBJ2-2; D uncertain. V lost 7 bases and J 2 bases, leaving 8 bases between the germline ends. This CDR3 region has 12 residues. Germline values: CDR1 SQVTM, CDR2 ANQGSEA. This CDR3 reads CSGIKNTGELFF. DNA for the CDR3: TGCAGCGGAATAAAAAACACCGGGGAGCTGTTTTTT.

CDR3 protein: CASSPRWSRSAMNTEAFF. In DNA, the CDR3 is TGTGCCAGCAGCCCCCGCTGGAGCAGGTCCGCCATGAACACTGAAGCTTTCTTT. This chain uses TRBV7-8 with TRBJ1-1; no clear D. V lost 5 bases and J 0 bases, leaving 22 bases between the germline ends. The CDR3 runs to 18 residues. CDR1 is SGHVS and CDR2 is FQNEAQ in the germline V gene.

In this sample, this clonotype turned up a few times. The chain employs TRBV4-3 and TRBJ2-6; D could derive from TRBD1 or TRBD2 (5 bases each). Germline V CDR1 and CDR2: LGHNA, YSLEER. Trimming left V 0 bases short and J 0 bases short, with 12 bases between. This CDR3 comprises 18 residues. The CDR3 protein is CASSQDPRGFSGANVLTF. CDR3 DNA: TGCGCCAGCAGCCAAGATCCGAGGGGATTCTCTGGGGCCAACGTCCTGACTTTC.

This clonotype has ten or more counts. The rearrangement uses TRBV4-3 and TRBJ2-3, with 7 bases identical to TRBD2. With 4 bases clipped from V and 4 bases from J, the junction kept 17 bases outside the gene matches. CDR1 and CDR2 (germline): LGHNA, YSLEER. The CDR3 is 18 residues long. The CDR3 spells CASSRGPVTSVVADTQYF. In DNA, the CDR3 is TGCGCCAGCAGCCGCGGACCGGTTACTAGCGTTGTCGCAGATACGCAGTATTTT.

In its sample, this clonotype was seen a few times. J is TRBJ2-3 and V is TRBV5-1; 7 nucleotides match TRBD1. V was clipped by 2 bases and J by 1 base; unmatched bases: 7. Germline V gene data show CDR1 as SGHRS and CDR2 as YFSETQ. The CDR3 consists of 16 residues. CDR3 DNA: TGCGCCAGCAGCTTAAGACAGGGCACTGGCACAGATACGCAGTATTTT. Its protein product is CASSLRQGTGTDTQYF.

This clonotype was seen at least ten times. The genes are TRBV6-1 and TRBJ2-1; D gene unclear. The germline V gene has CDR1 MNHNS and CDR2 SASEGT. This CDR3 is built from 15 residues. The germline V and J ends were trimmed by 6 bases and 0 bases, with 12 bases remaining between them. In DNA, the CDR3 is TGTGCCAGCAGCCCGTATAGGAGCTCCTACAATGAGCAGTTCTTC. Its protein is CASSPYRSSYNEQFF.

Only a few counts were recorded for this clonotype. V usage is TRBV4-1 and J usage is TRBJ1-1, with no clear D. CDR3 length equals 13 residues. The V and J ends lost 0 bases and 13 bases respectively, with 15 bases between them. Germline lookup yields CDR1 MGHRA and CDR2 YSYEKL. The CDR3 region has the DNA TGCGCCAGCAGCCAAGATGTGGCAGTGAAGGTTTTCTTT. Residues: CASSQDVAVKVFF.

In its sample, this clonotype was seen a few times. V and J are TRBV11-2 and TRBJ2-3; D is undetermined. This CDR3 contains 16 residues. The V and J ends lost 6 bases and 4 bases respectively, with 20 bases between them. CDR1 and CDR2 from the germline V gene are SGHAT and FQNNGV. The CDR3 region has the DNA TGTGCCAGCAGACCGTTGTCAGGAGTACTCGCAGATACGCAGTATTTT. This encodes CASRPLSGVLADTQYF.